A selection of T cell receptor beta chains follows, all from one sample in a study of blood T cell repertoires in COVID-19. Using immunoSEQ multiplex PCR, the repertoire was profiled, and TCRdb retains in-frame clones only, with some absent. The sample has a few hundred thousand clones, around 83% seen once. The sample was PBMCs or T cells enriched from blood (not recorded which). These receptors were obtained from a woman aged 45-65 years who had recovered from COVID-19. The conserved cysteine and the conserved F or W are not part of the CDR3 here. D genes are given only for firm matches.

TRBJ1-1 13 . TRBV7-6 ASSPAPISDLSAF
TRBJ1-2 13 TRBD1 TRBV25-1 ASSPRDRSTYGYT
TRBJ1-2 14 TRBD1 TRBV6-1 ASSALWTGTNYGYT
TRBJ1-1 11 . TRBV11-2 ASSLEQFTEAF
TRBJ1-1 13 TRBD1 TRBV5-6 ASSYGTELNTEAF
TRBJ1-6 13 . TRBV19 ASYDTGDYNSPLH
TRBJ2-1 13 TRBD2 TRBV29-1 SAAMTAWGGNEQF
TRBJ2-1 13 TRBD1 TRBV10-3 ATDRGQIGLNEQF
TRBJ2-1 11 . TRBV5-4 ASSSISYNEQF
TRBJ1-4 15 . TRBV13 ASSPSQGGGTNEKLF
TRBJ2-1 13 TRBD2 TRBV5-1 ASCERESSYNEQF
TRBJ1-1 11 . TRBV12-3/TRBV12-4 ASRGTGWTEAF